This TCR beta chain comes out of a study of technical replicates of blood from a handful of donors. The protocol was immunoSEQ multiplex PCR, while the TCRdb copy is restricted to in-frame clones and leaves out a portion. Among 95,000 or so clones listed, 85% to 95% were seen once. Trimming pared 8 bases from V and 5 bases from J, leaving 14 bases between. The germline gives CDR1 MDHEN, CDR2 SYDVKM. The CDR3 totals 13 residues. The material sequenced was T cells isolated from PBMCs. The gene calls are TRBV28 and TRBJ2-3, with a possible D match to TRBD1 (6 bases). This TCR came from a human donor in good health. For the CDR3, the DNA is TGTGCCAGCGAAACAGGGTGGGGAGATACGCAGTATTTT. It specifies CASETGWGDTQYF.